This TCR beta chain was recorded in a study of Siglec-9 on CD8 T cells in melanoma. Study-wide results and limits: An effector memory CD8+ subset marked by Siglec-9 reportedly appeared to gather in melanoma.

Worth noting for this clone: Its cognate antigen is unknown.

This CDR3 region has 12 residues. Trimming stripped 6 bases from V and 7 bases from J, with 13 bases between. Germline CDR1 reads MDHEN; CDR2 reads SYDVKM. Sequencing was performed with immunoSEQ multiplex PCR; in TCRdb, only in-frame clones are kept and a portion is missing. The sample holds 1,400 or so clones, 55% to 70% seen once. The source of this sequence is a human donor in good health. Sequencing was carried out using Siglec-9+ CD8+ T cells sorted from blood. The chain carries TRBV28 and TRBJ2-7; a possible D gene is TRBD1 (5 bases). The CDR3 nucleotides read TGTGCCAGCAGGGATATCAACAGGGAGCAGTACTTC. Translated: CASRDINREQYF.